This T cell receptor (beta chain) emerged from a study of blood T cells in healthy people across ages (dated by TCRdb to between 2014 and 2016). Context from the whole study: In model experiments, roughly one uniquely barcoded TCR beta cDNA molecule per two T cells was captured by template switching. To track age-related changes in TCR beta repertoire diversity, the study relied on deep sequencing normalized with unique cDNA molecular identifiers. Four age groups were formed from the donors: young (average about 16 years), middle-aged (approximately 41), aged (approximately 60) and long-lived (82). Donors of different ages were randomly distributed across sequencing lanes to avoid experimental bias. The study analyzed two additional independent replicas of 1 million unique cDNA reads from the same blood draw for two donors, one aged 18 to 30 and one aged 80 or older.

V is pared back by 5 bases and J by 4 bases, with 12 bases lying between the germline termini. The CDR3 has 14 amino acids, counting the end cysteine and phenylalanine. Only the CDR3 region is kept as DNA, spanning 42 bases read in frame from base 1. Sequences SGHTA (CDR1) and FQGTGA (CDR2) are obtained from the germline V gene. Turning to this clonotype: It has no known antigen specificity. No base-level quality is on record; no much larger clone is a single base apart.

Library preparation used 5' RACE. Reads for this sample came from an Illumina HiSeq 2500. A second PCR of about 6 to 11 cycles was performed with a sample-barcoded 5' primer and a J-beta primer mix. Each TCR beta cDNA molecule received a unique molecular identifier from a template-switch 5' adaptor carrying 12 random nucleotides. At least 2.5 million CDR3-containing paired-end reads were obtained from each sample. First-strand cDNA synthesis was performed from all RNA using the Mint cDNA synthesis kit, with priming by a TRBC-specific oligonucleotide. Following uracil-DNA glycosylase treatment, all cDNA underwent a first 18-cycle PCR with the universal primers M1SS and BC2_uni_R. Regarding the original processing steps: For normalization, 1 million high-quality reads were randomly selected from each sample, with every read carrying a distinct molecular identifier. Reads sharing molecular identifiers were discarded rather than binned into consensus sequences. MiTCR, run with a Q25 quality threshold and the strictest error-elimination algorithm, handled CDR3 identification, clonotype clustering and error correction. A nonparametric unseen species model with Euler transformation was used to estimate lower-bound total TCR beta diversity. TCRdb trimmed public reads at Q25 via fastp, called clones via MiXCR and kept in-frame beta chains. Every distinct CDR3 protein forms one entry, paired with its most common genes and DNA. The V and J calls were determined by TCRdb, not by the authors. The sample table holds 650,000 to 950,000 distinct CDR3 sequences, of which around 43% were seen once. The ten largest clones take up nearly 20% of the sample.

Broad study findings and their caveats: Observed TCR beta diversity per million T cells fell roughly linearly with age, and a significant reduction was already apparent by age around 36. Because the CMV infection status of the donors was unknown, age-related changes in expanded clonotypes may potentially have been confounded. The long-lived group showed more naive CD4+ T cells, fewer expanded clones and increased TCR diversity than the aged group, suggesting age selection. Because profiling used bulk unsorted PBMCs, naive and antigen-experienced compartments could not be compared conclusively. A strong correlation was found between observed TCR beta diversity and the percentage of naive T cells measured by flow cytometry. Estimates of total diversity based on one million sequenced T cells were regarded as lower bounds and as underestimates.

The 39 donors, aged about 6 to 95 years, were systemically healthy Caucasian individuals from Russia. Each donor gave 9.5 to 10 milliliters of peripheral blood, drawn into EDTA-treated Vacutainer tubes. PBMCs were isolated by Ficoll-Paque density-gradient centrifugation, with at least 7 million obtained per sample. Trizol reagent was used to extract total RNA from the PBMCs, yielding at least 6 micrograms per sample. The percentages of naive CD45RAhigh/CD27high T cells were determined by flow cytometry on a PBMC aliquot from every donor. The chain was built from TRBV7-3 and TRBJ2-1; no D gene can be assigned with confidence. The TCR comes from a man aged 60 to 75 in good health. The sequencing sample was made of blood. The DNA sequence is given as TGTGCCAGCAGCCCCAGACCCTCTTACAATGAGCAGTTCTTC. It translates to CASSPRPSYNEQFF. The CDR3 plus the reference TRBV7-3 and TRBJ2-1 genes for the other parts give the full variable domain: GAGVSQTPSNKVTEKGKYVELRCDPISGHTALYWYRQSLGQGPEFLIYFQGTGAADDSGLPNDRFFAVRPEGSVSTLKIQRTERGDSAVYLCASSPRPSYNEQFFGPGTRLTVL.